Listed below are T cell receptor beta chains from one sample, sequenced in a study of T cells in tumors after PD-1 blockade. TCRdb's table, derived via immunoSEQ multiplex PCR, lists solely in-frame clones and lacks some. The data contain around 60,000 clones, about 82% of them singletons. The sample was PBMCs, taken before anti-PD-1 treatment. The receptors were sampled from a human donor with basal cell carcinoma. The CDR3 runs from the conserved cysteine through the conserved F or W. The order of the fields is V gene, D gene, J gene, clone size, CDR3 DNA, CDR3 protein. A D gene is named only where the DNA matches it firmly. Some rows have no size entry. The others give once, few or many, or a class for an expanded clone.

>TRBV7-2|TRBD1|TRBJ1-4|.
TGTGCCAGCAGCCTCCGGCCAGGGGGGAATGAAAAACTGTTTTTT
CASSLRPGGNEKLFF
>TRBV19|TRBD1|TRBJ1-6|.
TGTGCCAGTAGGGTCACAGGGGGCGTGAATTCACCCCTCCACTTT
CASRVTGGVNSPLHF
>TRBV29-1|TRBD1|TRBJ1-1|.
TGCAGCGAAATCCAGGGGGCCACTGAAGCTTTCTTT
CSEIQGATEAFF
>TRBV7-9|.|TRBJ2-1|once
TGTGCCAGCAGCTTAGACCCAGGGGCCTACAATGAGCAGTTCTTC
CASSLDPGAYNEQFF
>TRBV30|.|TRBJ1-1|.
TGTGCCTGGACCCCACCCCATAACGGGGGCACTGAAGCTTTCTTT
CAWTPPHNGGTEAFF
>TRBV7-3|TRBD1|TRBJ2-1|once
TGTGCCAGCAGCTTGCGCAGACAGGGGGGTAATGAGCAGTTCTTC
CASSLRRQGGNEQFF
>TRBV5-1|TRBD2|TRBJ2-7|.
TGCGCCAGCAGCTTGGGTACAGCGGGGGGGATCTACGAGCAGTACTTC
CASSLGTAGGIYEQYF
>TRBV7-9|TRBD1|TRBJ2-1|.
TGTGCCAGCAGCCCAAGACAGGGAGTCTACAATGAGCAGTTCTTC
CASSPRQGVYNEQFF
>TRBV5-6|.|TRBJ1-1|.
TGTGCCAGCAGCTTGTCCAGGTCTCTCACTGAAGCTTTCTTT
CASSLSRSLTEAFF
>TRBV7-8|.|TRBJ1-4|.
TGTGCCAGCAGCTTAGACGGGGCGCGCGATGAAAAACTGTTTTTT
CASSLDGARDEKLFF
>TRBV6-5|TRBD1|TRBJ1-5|.
TGTGCCAGCAGGGACAGGAATAGCAATCAGCCCCAGCATTTT
CASRDRNSNQPQHF
>TRBV6-5|.|TRBJ2-3|.
TGTGCCAGCAGCGTAGCGACGGGTACGCAGTATTTT
CASSVATGTQYF
>TRBV19|TRBD1|TRBJ2-7|.
TGTGCCAGCCGGCGACAGGGCAGCTACGAGCAGTACTTC
CASRRQGSYEQYF
>TRBV25-1|.|TRBJ1-1|.
TGTGCCAGCAGTGCGCTTCTAGGGGTTGGTGAAGCTTTCTTT
CASSALLGVGEAFF
>TRBV1|.|TRBJ1-6|.
TGCACCAGCAGCCACCCGACAGGCGGTTGGTCCTATAATTCACCCCTCCACTTT
CTSSHPTGGWSYNSPLHF
>TRBV5-8|.|TRBJ1-5|few
TGTGCCAGCAGCTTGGGTAGATTCAATCAGCCCCAGCATTTT
CASSLGRFNQPQHF
>TRBV7-8|.|TRBJ1-3|.
TGTGCCAGCAGCTTAGACAGGCTTAGCTCTGGAAACACCATATATTTT
CASSLDRLSSGNTIYF